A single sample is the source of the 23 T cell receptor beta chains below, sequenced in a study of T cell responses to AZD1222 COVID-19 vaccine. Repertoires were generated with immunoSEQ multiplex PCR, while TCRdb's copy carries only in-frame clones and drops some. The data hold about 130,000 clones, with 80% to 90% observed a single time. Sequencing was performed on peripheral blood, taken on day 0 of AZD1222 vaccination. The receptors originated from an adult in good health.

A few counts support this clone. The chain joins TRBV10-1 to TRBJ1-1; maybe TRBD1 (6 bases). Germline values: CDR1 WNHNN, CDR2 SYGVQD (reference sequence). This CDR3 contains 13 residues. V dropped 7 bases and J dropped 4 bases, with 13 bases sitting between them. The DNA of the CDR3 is TGCGCCAGCACCCCGGGGGGCGGCACTGAAGCTTTCTTT. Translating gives CASTPGGGTEAFF.

For the CDR3, the DNA is TGTGCCAGCAGTTATAACCCCCAGGGGGTCGGAAAACTGTTTTTT. Translated, it gives CASSYNPQGVGKLFF. The rearrangement joins TRBV6-5 to TRBJ1-4; 7 bases agree with TRBD1. CDR1 MNHEY and CDR2 SVGAGI come from the germline V gene. V shed 3 bases, J shed 10 bases, and the junction held 11 bases outside the gene matches. There are 15 residues in the CDR3.

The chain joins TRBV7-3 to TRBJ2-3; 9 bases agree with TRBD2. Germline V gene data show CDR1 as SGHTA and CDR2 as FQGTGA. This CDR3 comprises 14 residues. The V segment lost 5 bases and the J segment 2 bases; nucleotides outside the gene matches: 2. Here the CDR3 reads CASSAGGPTDTQYF. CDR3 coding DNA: TGTGCCAGCAGCGCGGGAGGGCCCACAGATACGCAGTATTTT.

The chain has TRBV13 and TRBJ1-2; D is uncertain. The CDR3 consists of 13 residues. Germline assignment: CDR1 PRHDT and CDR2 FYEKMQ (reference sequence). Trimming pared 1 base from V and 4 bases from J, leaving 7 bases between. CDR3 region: CASSLEAGYGYTF. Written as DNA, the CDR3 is TGTGCCAGCAGCTTAGAAGCAGGCTATGGCTACACCTTC.

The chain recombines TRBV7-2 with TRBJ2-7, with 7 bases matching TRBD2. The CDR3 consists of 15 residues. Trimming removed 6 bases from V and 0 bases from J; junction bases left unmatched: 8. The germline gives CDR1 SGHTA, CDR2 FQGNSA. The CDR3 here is CASRPPSGASYEQYF. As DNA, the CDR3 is TGTGCCAGCAGACCCCCTAGCGGTGCCTCCTACGAGCAGTACTTC. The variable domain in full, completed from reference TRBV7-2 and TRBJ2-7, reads GAGVSQSPSNKVTEKGKDVELRCDPISGHTALYWYRQSLGQGLEFLIYFQGNSAPDKSGLPSDRFSAERTGGSVSTLTIQRTQQEDSAVYLCASRPPSGASYEQYFGPGTRLTVT.

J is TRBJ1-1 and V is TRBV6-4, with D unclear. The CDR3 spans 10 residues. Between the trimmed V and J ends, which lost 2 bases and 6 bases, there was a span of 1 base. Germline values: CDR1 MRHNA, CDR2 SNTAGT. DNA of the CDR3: TGTGCCAGCAGTGACGCTGAAGCTTTCTTT. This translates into CASSDAEAFF.

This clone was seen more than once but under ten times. CDR3 DNA sequence: TGTGCCAGCAGCTCGACAGGGGGCATAATAGGAAACACCATATATTTT. This codes for CASSSTGGIIGNTIYF. The chain is built from TRBV5-4 and TRBJ1-3, with 10 bases matching TRBD1. V gave up 3 bases and J gave up 4 bases; unmatched junction bases: 7. Germline CDR1 and CDR2: SGHNT and YYREEE (reference sequence). This CDR3 spans 16 amino acids.

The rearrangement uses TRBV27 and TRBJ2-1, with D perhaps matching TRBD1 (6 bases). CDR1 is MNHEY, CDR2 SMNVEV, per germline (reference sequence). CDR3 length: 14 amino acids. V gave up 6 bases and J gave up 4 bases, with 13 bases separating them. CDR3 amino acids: CASRGAGFYNEQFF. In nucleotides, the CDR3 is TGTGCCAGCAGGGGGGCAGGCTTTTACAATGAGCAGTTCTTC.

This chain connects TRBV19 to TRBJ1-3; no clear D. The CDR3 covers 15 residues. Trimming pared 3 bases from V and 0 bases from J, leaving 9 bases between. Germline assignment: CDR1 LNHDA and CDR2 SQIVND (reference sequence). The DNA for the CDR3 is TGTGCCAGTAGTATCCGTCGGCCCTCTGGAAACACCATATATTTT. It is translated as CASSIRRPSGNTIYF.

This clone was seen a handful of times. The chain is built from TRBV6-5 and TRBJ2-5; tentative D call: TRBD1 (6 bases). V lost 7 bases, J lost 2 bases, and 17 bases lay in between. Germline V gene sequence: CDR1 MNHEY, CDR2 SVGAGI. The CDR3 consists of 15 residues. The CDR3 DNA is TGTGCCAGCAATTATTTTGGGGGCACGCAAGAGACCCAGTACTTC. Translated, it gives CASNYFGGTQETQYF.

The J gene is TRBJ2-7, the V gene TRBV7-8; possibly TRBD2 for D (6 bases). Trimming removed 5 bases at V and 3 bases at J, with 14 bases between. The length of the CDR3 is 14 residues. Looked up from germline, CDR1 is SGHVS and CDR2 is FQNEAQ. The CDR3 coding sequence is TGTGCCAGCAGCCGACTAGTAGGTTTCTACGAGCAGTACTTC. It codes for CASSRLVGFYEQYF. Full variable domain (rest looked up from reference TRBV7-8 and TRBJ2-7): GAGVSQSPRYKVAKRGQDVALRCDPISGHVSLFWYQQALGQGPEFLTYFQNEAQLDKSGLPSDRFFAERPEGSVSTLKIQRTQQEDSAVYLCASSRLVGFYEQYFGPGTRLTVT.

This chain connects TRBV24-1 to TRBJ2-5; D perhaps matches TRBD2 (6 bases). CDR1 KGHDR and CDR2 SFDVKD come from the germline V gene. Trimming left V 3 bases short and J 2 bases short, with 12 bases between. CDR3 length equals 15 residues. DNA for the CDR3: TGTGCCACCAGTGATCCCCCGGAGGGTCAAGAGACCCAGTACTTC. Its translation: CATSDPPEGQETQYF.

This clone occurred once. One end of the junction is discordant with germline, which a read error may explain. CDR3 region: CASSPTTGTSGIWGLF. CDR3 DNA: TGTGCCAGCTCACCAACGACCGGGACTAGCGGGATCTGGGGACTCTTC. The chain is built from TRBV18 and TRBJ2-1, with 13 bases identical to TRBD2. The CDR3 has 16 residues. Germline V gene lookup returns CDR1 KGHSH and CDR2 LQKENI.

The CDR3 sequence: CATRQRTGINEKLFF. The DNA of the CDR3 is TGTGCCACAAGACAACGGACAGGGATTAATGAAAAACTGTTTTTT. The chain uses TRBV19 and TRBJ1-4; 8 bases are a match to TRBD1. CDR1 and CDR2 (germline): LNHDA, SQIVND (reference sequence). CDR3 size: 15 residues. V trimming: 10 bases; J trimming: 4 bases; junction bases outside the gene matches: 11.

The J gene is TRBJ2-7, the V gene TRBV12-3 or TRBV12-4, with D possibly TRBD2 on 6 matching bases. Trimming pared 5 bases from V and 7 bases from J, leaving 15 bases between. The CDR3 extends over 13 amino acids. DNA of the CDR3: TGTGCCAGCAGTAGACTAGAGTGGGCGGAGCAGTACTTC. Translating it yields CASSRLEWAEQYF.

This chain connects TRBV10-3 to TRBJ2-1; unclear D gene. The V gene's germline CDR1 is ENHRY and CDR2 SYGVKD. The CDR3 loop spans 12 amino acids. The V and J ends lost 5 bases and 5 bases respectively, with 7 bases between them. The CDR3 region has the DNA TGTGCCATCAGTCTAAATAACAATGAGCAGTTCTTC. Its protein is CAISLNNNEQFF.

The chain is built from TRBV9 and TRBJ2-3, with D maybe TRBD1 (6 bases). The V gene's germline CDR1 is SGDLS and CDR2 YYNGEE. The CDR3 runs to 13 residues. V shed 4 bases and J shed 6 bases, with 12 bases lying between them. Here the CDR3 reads CASSTYRADTQYF. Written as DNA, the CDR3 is TGTGCCAGCAGCACCTACAGGGCGGATACGCAGTATTTT.

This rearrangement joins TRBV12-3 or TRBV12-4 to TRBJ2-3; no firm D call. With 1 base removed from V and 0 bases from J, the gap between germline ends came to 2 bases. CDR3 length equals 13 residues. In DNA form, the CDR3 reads TGTGCCAGCAGTTTAGGTAGCACAGATACGCAGTATTTT. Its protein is CASSLGSTDTQYF.

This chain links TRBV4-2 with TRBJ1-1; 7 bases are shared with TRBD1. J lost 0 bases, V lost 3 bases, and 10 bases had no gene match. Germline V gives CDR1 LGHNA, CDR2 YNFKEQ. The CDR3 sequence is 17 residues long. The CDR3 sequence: CASSQSTGASMNTEAFF. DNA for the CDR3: TGTGCCAGCAGCCAGTCTACAGGGGCCTCAATGAACACTGAAGCTTTCTTT.

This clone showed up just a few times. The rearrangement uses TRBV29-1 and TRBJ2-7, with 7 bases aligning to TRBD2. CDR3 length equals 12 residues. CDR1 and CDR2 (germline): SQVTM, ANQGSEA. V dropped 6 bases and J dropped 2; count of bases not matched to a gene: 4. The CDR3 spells CSVRDYTYEQYF. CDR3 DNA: TGCAGCGTGCGGGACTACACCTACGAGCAGTACTTC.

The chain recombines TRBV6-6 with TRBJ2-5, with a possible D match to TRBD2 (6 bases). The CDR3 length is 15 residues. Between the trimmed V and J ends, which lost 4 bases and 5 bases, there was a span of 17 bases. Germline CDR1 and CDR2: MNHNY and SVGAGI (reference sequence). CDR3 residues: CASSSDYIAAETQYF. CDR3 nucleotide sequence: TGTGCCAGCAGTTCGGACTACATAGCGGCGGAGACCCAGTACTTC.

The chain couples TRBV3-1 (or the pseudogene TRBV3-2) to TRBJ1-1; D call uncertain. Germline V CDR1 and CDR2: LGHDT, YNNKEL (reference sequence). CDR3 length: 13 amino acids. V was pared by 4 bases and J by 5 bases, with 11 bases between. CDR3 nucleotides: TGTGCCAGCAGCCCCCCCGGGTATACTGAAGCTTTCTTT. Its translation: CASSPPGYTEAFF.

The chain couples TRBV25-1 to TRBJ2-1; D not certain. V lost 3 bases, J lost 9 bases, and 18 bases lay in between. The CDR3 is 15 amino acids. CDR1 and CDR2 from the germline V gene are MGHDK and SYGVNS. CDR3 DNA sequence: TGTGCCAGCAGTGATTCCCCCAACAGTGGATTTGAGCAGTTCTTC. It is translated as CASSDSPNSGFEQFF.